A selection of T cell receptor beta chains follows, all from one sample in a study of T cell repertoires in ileal Crohn's disease. The table came from immunoSEQ multiplex PCR; TCRdb's copy has only in-frame clones and leaves some out. The sample yields about 62,000 clones, about 89% seen once. Sequenced sample: ileal tissue. The origin of the receptors is an adult with Crohn's disease. Each CDR3 is given with its conserved first and last residue. A D gene is named only where the DNA matches it firmly. The size entry is marked missing in some rows and otherwise reads once, few, many or a size class.

len: 18
d_gene: TRBD1
j_gene: TRBJ1-2
abundance: NA
v_gene: TRBV19
CDR3aa: CASSLLPGQGTLGYGYTF
CDR3nt: TGTGCCAGTAGTCTTCTACCGGGACAGGGGACCTTGGGCTATGGCTACACCTTC

len: 14
d_gene: NA
j_gene: TRBJ1-3
abundance: NA
v_gene: TRBV5-1
CDR3aa: CASSLAQSGNTIYF
CDR3nt: TGCGCCAGCAGCTTGGCCCAGTCTGGAAACACCATATATTTT

len: 12
d_gene: NA
j_gene: TRBJ1-1
abundance: NA
v_gene: TRBV19
CDR3aa: CASSMRRMEAFF
CDR3nt: TGTGCCAGTAGTATGCGGCGGATGGAAGCTTTCTTT

len: 14
d_gene: TRBD2
j_gene: TRBJ2-1
abundance: NA
v_gene: TRBV6-1
CDR3aa: CASIRGGLHNEQFF
CDR3nt: TGTGCCAGCATTCGGGGGGGCCTCCACAATGAGCAGTTCTTC

len: 15
d_gene: TRBD1
j_gene: TRBJ1-2
abundance: NA
v_gene: TRBV5-1
CDR3aa: CASSLGGQADYGYTF
CDR3nt: TGCGCCAGCAGCTTGGGGGGACAGGCGGACTATGGCTACACCTTC

len: 15
d_gene: NA
j_gene: TRBJ2-6
abundance: NA
v_gene: TRBV9
CDR3aa: CASAPTNAGANVLTF
CDR3nt: TGTGCCAGCGCCCCGACTAATGCTGGGGCCAACGTCCTGACTTTC

len: 16
d_gene: TRBD1
j_gene: TRBJ1-3
abundance: NA
v_gene: TRBV7-6
CDR3aa: CASSLARDRGEDTIYF
CDR3nt: TGTGCCAGCAGCTTAGCGAGGGACAGGGGAGAGGACACCATATATTTT

len: 12
d_gene: NA
j_gene: TRBJ2-1
abundance: NA
v_gene: TRBV9
CDR3aa: CASSFRPGEQFF
CDR3nt: TGTGCCAGCAGCTTCCGTCCGGGTGAGCAGTTCTTC

len: 16
d_gene: NA
j_gene: TRBJ1-1
abundance: NA
v_gene: TRBV7-9
CDR3aa: CASSYRLGVMNTEAFF
CDR3nt: TGTGCCAGCAGCTATCGACTCGGGGTAATGAACACTGAAGCTTTCTTT

len: 12
d_gene: NA
j_gene: TRBJ2-5
abundance: NA
v_gene: TRBV5-4
CDR3aa: CASSLKTATQYF
CDR3nt: TGTGCCAGCAGCTTAAAGACAGCGACCCAGTACTTC

len: 16
d_gene: NA
j_gene: TRBJ1-3
abundance: NA
v_gene: TRBV6-5
CDR3aa: CASSYSEVLSGNTIYF
CDR3nt: TGTGCCAGCAGTTACTCGGAGGTCCTCTCTGGAAACACCATATATTTT

len: 15
d_gene: NA
j_gene: TRBJ1-1
abundance: NA
v_gene: TRBV6-5
CDR3aa: CASRPLDRRNTEAFF
CDR3nt: TGTGCCAGCAGACCCCTAGACAGGCGGAACACTGAAGCTTTCTTT

len: 16
d_gene: TRBD2
j_gene: TRBJ2-3
abundance: NA
v_gene: TRBV7-9
CDR3aa: CASSLVRTSFTDTQYF
CDR3nt: TGTGCCAGCAGCTTAGTCCGGACTAGCTTCACAGATACGCAGTATTTT

len: 15
d_gene: NA
j_gene: TRBJ1-3
abundance: NA
v_gene: TRBV5-1
CDR3aa: CASSLGVTDGNTIYF
CDR3nt: TGCGCCAGCAGCTTGGGGGTGACAGATGGAAACACCATATATTTT

len: 15
d_gene: TRBD2
j_gene: TRBJ2-3
abundance: NA
v_gene: TRBV5-1
CDR3aa: CASSLRGLAMDTQYF
CDR3nt: TGCGCCAGCAGCCTTAGGGGACTAGCGATGGATACGCAGTATTTT

len: 14
d_gene: NA
j_gene: TRBJ1-1
abundance: NA
v_gene: TRBV6-5
CDR3aa: CASSSNRVNTEAFF
CDR3nt: TGTGCCAGCAGTTCGAACAGGGTTAACACTGAAGCTTTCTTT

len: 14
d_gene: NA
j_gene: TRBJ2-7
abundance: NA
v_gene: TRBV19
CDR3aa: CASSIGADTYEQYF
CDR3nt: TGTGCCAGTAGTATTGGGGCGGATACCTACGAGCAGTACTTC

len: 15
d_gene: TRBD1
j_gene: TRBJ1-1
abundance: NA
v_gene: TRBV19
CDR3aa: CASSIRDRGGTEAFF
CDR3nt: TGTGCCAGTAGTATAAGGGACAGGGGTGGCACTGAAGCTTTCTTT

len: 13
d_gene: NA
j_gene: TRBJ1-1
abundance: NA
v_gene: TRBV10-3
CDR3aa: CAISADGLTEAFF
CDR3nt: TGTGCCATCAGTGCCGATGGCCTCACTGAAGCTTTCTTT

len: 13
d_gene: NA
j_gene: TRBJ2-7
abundance: NA
v_gene: TRBV27
CDR3aa: CASSFSLPYEQYF
CDR3nt: TGTGCCAGCAGTTTCAGTCTTCCCTACGAGCAGTACTTC

len: 14
d_gene: NA
j_gene: TRBJ2-7
abundance: NA
v_gene: TRBV11-3
CDR3aa: CASSPGVPSYEQYF
CDR3nt: TGTGCCAGCAGCCCAGGTGTGCCATCCTACGAGCAGTACTTC

len: 15
d_gene: NA
j_gene: TRBJ1-1
abundance: NA
v_gene: TRBV10-3
CDR3aa: CAISAVDSDFTEAFF
CDR3nt: TGTGCCATCAGTGCAGTTGACAGCGACTTCACTGAAGCTTTCTTT

len: 16
d_gene: TRBD1
j_gene: TRBJ1-2
abundance: NA
v_gene: TRBV15
CDR3aa: CATSRPGQGHPGGYTF
CDR3nt: TGTGCCACCAGCAGACCGGGACAGGGTCACCCTGGGGGCTACACCTTC

len: 14
d_gene: NA
j_gene: TRBJ1-6
abundance: NA
v_gene: TRBV5-5
CDR3aa: CASSLYQENSPLHF
CDR3nt: TGTGCCAGCAGCTTGTACCAGGAAAATTCACCCCTCCACTTT

len: 15
d_gene: TRBD1
j_gene: TRBJ2-6
abundance: once
v_gene: TRBV2
CDR3aa: CASGDRGIGANVLTF
CDR3nt: TGTGCCAGCGGAGACAGGGGGATTGGGGCCAACGTCCTGACTTTC

len: 17
d_gene: TRBD2
j_gene: TRBJ2-3
abundance: few
v_gene: TRBV30
CDR3aa: CAWGLGRLAGGVDTQYF
CDR3nt: TGTGCCTGGGGGCTCGGACGACTAGCGGGAGGAGTAGATACGCAGTATTTT

len: 12
d_gene: NA
j_gene: TRBJ2-7
abundance: NA
v_gene: TRBV6-6
CDR3aa: CASRSGSYEQYF
CDR3nt: TGTGCCAGCCGGTCGGGCTCCTACGAGCAGTACTTC

len: 16
d_gene: NA
j_gene: TRBJ2-4
abundance: NA
v_gene: TRBV5-6
CDR3aa: CASSLQDQVAKNIQYF
CDR3nt: TGTGCCAGCAGCCTCCAAGACCAGGTAGCCAAAAACATTCAGTACTTC

len: 13
d_gene: NA
j_gene: TRBJ1-5
abundance: NA
v_gene: TRBV6-5
CDR3aa: CASRRGGNQPQHF
CDR3nt: TGTGCCAGCCGGCGGGGAGGCAATCAGCCCCAGCATTTT

len: 14
d_gene: TRBD1
j_gene: TRBJ1-3
abundance: once
v_gene: TRBV5-4
CDR3aa: CASSWDRAGNTIYF
CDR3nt: TGTGCCAGCAGCTGGGACAGGGCTGGAAACACCATATATTTT

len: 14
d_gene: NA
j_gene: TRBJ2-5
abundance: NA
v_gene: TRBV29-1
CDR3aa: CSVEQKKGQETQYF
CDR3nt: TGCAGCGTTGAACAGAAGAAGGGGCAAGAGACCCAGTACTTC

len: 16
d_gene: NA
j_gene: TRBJ2-1
abundance: NA
v_gene: TRBV4-2
CDR3aa: CASSLRTSSSYNEQFF
CDR3nt: TGTGCCAGCAGCCTGAGGACTTCCAGCTCCTACAATGAGCAGTTCTTC

len: 14
d_gene: NA
j_gene: TRBJ2-2
abundance: NA
v_gene: TRBV11-2
CDR3aa: CASSLSLNTGELFF
CDR3nt: TGTGCCAGCAGCTTGTCCCTGAACACCGGGGAGCTGTTTTTT

len: 14
d_gene: NA
j_gene: TRBJ1-1
abundance: NA
v_gene: TRBV19
CDR3aa: CATYPGLRNTEAFF
CDR3nt: TGTGCCACCTATCCGGGACTGAGGAACACTGAAGCTTTCTTT

len: 13
d_gene: NA
j_gene: TRBJ2-5
abundance: NA
v_gene: TRBV6-6
CDR3aa: CASSTTDQETQYF
CDR3nt: TGTGCCAGCAGTACGACAGACCAAGAGACCCAGTACTTC

len: 13
d_gene: NA
j_gene: TRBJ2-7
abundance: once
v_gene: TRBV5-4
CDR3aa: CASSLAAGHEQYF
CDR3nt: TGTGCCAGCAGCTTGGCCGCAGGGCACGAGCAGTACTTC